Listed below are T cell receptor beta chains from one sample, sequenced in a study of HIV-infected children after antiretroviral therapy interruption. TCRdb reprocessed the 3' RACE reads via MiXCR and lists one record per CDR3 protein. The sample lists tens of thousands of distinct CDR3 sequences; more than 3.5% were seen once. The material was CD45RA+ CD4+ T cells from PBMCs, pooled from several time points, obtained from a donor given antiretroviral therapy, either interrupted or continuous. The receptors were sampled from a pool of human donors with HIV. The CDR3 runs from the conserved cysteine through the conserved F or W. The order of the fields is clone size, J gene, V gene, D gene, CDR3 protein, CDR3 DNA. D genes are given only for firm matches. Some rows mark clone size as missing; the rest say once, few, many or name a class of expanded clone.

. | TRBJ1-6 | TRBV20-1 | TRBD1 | CSARKGGQSPLHF | TGCAGTGCTAGAAAAGGGGGCCAGTCACCCCTCCACTTT
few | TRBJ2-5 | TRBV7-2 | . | CASSSRVGETQYF | TGTGCCAGCAGCTCCAGGGTAGGAGAGACCCAGTACTTC
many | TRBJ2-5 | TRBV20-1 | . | CSGARGQETQYF | TGCAGTGGAGCGAGGGGGCAAGAGACCCAGTACTTC
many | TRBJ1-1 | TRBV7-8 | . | CASIQVQGNTEAFF | TGTGCCAGCATCCAAGTGCAGGGTAACACTGAAGCTTTCTTT
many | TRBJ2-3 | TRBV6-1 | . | CASSESGFRTDTQYF | TGTGCCAGCAGTGAGTCGGGGTTTCGCACAGATACGCAGTATTTT
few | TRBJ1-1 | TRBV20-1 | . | CSAAGMNTEAFF | TGCAGTGCTGCCGGGATGAACACTGAAGCTTTCTTT
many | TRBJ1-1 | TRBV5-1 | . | CASPGIGTGATEAFF | TGCGCCAGCCCCGGCATTGGGACTGGGGCGACTGAAGCTTTCTTT
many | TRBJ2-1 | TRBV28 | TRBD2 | CVTTSGFDNEQFF | TGTGTCACGACTAGCGGGTTTGACAATGAGCAGTTCTTC
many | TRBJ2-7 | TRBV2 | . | CASSEARGGGEQYF | TGTGCCAGCAGTGAAGCGCGTGGAGGGGGCGAGCAGTACTTC
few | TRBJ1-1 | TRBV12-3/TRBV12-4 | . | CASSLRGNTEAFF | TGTGCCAGCAGTTTAAGGGGGAACACTGAAGCTTTCTTT
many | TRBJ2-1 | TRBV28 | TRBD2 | CASSSNGGDDEQFF | TGTGCCAGCAGCTCCAACGGGGGGGACGATGAGCAGTTCTTC
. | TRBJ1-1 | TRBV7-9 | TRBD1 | CASSLPSTGSRNTEAFF | TGTGCCAGCAGCTTACCGTCGACAGGGTCGAGGAACACTGAAGCTTTCTTT
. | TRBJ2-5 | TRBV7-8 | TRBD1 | CASSFDRGKQETQYF | TGTGCCAGCAGCTTTGACAGGGGGAAACAAGAGACCCAGTACTTC
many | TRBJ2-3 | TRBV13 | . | CASSWASTDTQYF | TGTGCCAGCAGCTGGGCTAGCACAGATACGCAGTATTTT
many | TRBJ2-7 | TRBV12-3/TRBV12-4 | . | CASSLTDTGEQYF | TGTGCCAGCAGTTTAACGGACACAGGCGAGCAGTACTTC
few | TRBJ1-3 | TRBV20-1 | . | CSGLSTGNTIYF | TGCAGTGGGCTATCGACTGGAAACACCATATATTTT
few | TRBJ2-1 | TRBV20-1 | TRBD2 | CSARDIERGGNEQFF | TGCAGTGCTAGAGATATAGAGCGGGGGGGCAATGAGCAGTTCTTC
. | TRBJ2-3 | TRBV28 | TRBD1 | CASSIFQTGRETDTQYF | TGTGCCAGCAGTATATTCCAGACAGGGCGAGAGACAGATACGCAGTATTTT
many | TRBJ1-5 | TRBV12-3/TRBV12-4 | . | CASSFSPGRLRNQPQHF | TGTGCCAGCAGTTTCAGTCCCGGGAGGCTTCGCAATCAGCCCCAGCATTTT
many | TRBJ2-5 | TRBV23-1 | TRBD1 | CASSPGDREETQYF | TGCGCCAGCAGTCCCGGGGACAGGGAGGAGACCCAGTACTTC
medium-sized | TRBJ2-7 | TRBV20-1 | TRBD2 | CSARYGLAESYEQYF | TGCAGTGCTCGATACGGACTAGCGGAATCCTACGAGCAGTACTTC
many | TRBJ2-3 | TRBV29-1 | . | CSVDGSGDTQYF | TGCAGCGTTGATGGGTCGGGGGATACGCAGTATTTT
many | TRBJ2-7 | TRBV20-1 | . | CSGRTDEQYF | TGCAGTGGCCGGACCGACGAGCAGTACTTC